This T cell receptor (beta chain) is drawn from a study of T cells after yellow fever vaccination. Turning to the study itself: CD3, CD45RA, CCR7 and CD95 staining defined sorted EM, EMRA, CM and Tscm cells. Study-wide results and limits: Most primary-vaccination clones reappeared after the booster (about 97% CD4, about 88% CD8). Repertoires sorted by FACS could include abundant clonotypes that are contaminants from the bulk population.

TCRdb passed the 5' RACE reads through MiXCR, listing each CDR3 protein once. This sample has 10,000 or so distinct CDR3 sequences, with 5.8% found just once. The germline V gene has CDR1 SGHVS and CDR2 FQNEAQ. Trimming removed 1 base from V and 0 bases from J; junction bases left unmatched: 0. The CDR3 runs 16 residues. There are many counts of this clonotype. This TCR came from a man in his thirties or forties who received the YFV17D yellow fever vaccine. This specimen consisted of PBMCs, either bulk or a sorted T-cell subset (CD4+, CD8+, memory, or dextramer-sorted; not recorded which), obtained on the day of the yellow fever booster vaccination. This chain joins TRBV7-8 and TRBJ2-6, with 7 bases that match TRBD1. The CDR3 DNA follows: TGTGCCAGCAGCTTAGGACAGGGCTCTGGGGCCAACGTCCTGACTTTC. Translating it yields CASSLGQGSGANVLTF.